Each of the 18 T cell receptor beta chains below was sequenced from the same sample in a study of blood T cell repertoires in COVID-19. Measured with immunoSEQ multiplex PCR; TCRdb has only the in-frame clones, and not every one. The profile shows some 120,000 clones, 75% to 85% of them singletons. Sequences were obtained from peripheral blood. The receptors originated from a human donor in a cohort sampled during active COVID-19.

This chain uses TRBV9 with TRBJ1-3; D not resolved. Deletions cut 3 bases from V and 0 bases from J, with 10 bases between. There are 15 residues in the CDR3. Looked up from germline, CDR1 is SGDLS and CDR2 is YYNGEE. CDR3 region: CASSANPSSGNTIYF. In DNA, the CDR3 is TGTGCCAGCAGCGCAAACCCGAGCTCTGGAAACACCATATATTTT.

The chain is built from TRBV7-9 and TRBJ2-1; D is undetermined. The CDR3 covers 14 residues. V was pared by 3 bases and J by 4 bases, with 10 bases between. Germline CDR1 SEHNR, CDR2 FQNEAQ (reference sequence). In DNA form, the CDR3 reads TGTGCCAGCAGCTTCGAGATTTCATACAATGAGCAGTTCTTC. Translating it yields CASSFEISYNEQFF.

This clone was counted only a few times. The CDR3 loop reads CASSLKGVKETQYF. The DNA of the CDR3 is TGTGCCAGCAGTTTAAAGGGGGTAAAAGAGACCCAGTACTTC. This sequence joins TRBV27 and TRBJ2-5; a possible D gene is TRBD1 (6 bases). Germline loops: CDR1 MNHEY, CDR2 SMNVEV (reference sequence). CDR3 length: 14 amino acids. V shed 2 bases and J shed 3 bases, with 10 bases lying between them.

This clone has just a few counts. This chain joins TRBV6-6 and TRBJ1-1; D is possibly TRBD1 (5 bases). The CDR3 is 13 amino acids. From germline, CDR1 is MNHNY and CDR2 SVGAGI (reference sequence). V lost 4 bases to trimming and J lost 5 bases, with 11 bases between them. CDR3 in amino acids: CASSFWQGTEAFF. The CDR3 DNA reads TGTGCCAGCAGTTTTTGGCAGGGTACTGAAGCTTTCTTT.

The chain uses TRBV9 and TRBJ1-2; tentatively, D is TRBD1 (6 bases). Trimming took off 5 bases at V and 4 bases at J, with 12 bases between the two ends. The CDR3 is 13 amino acids. Germline V CDR1 and CDR2: SGDLS, YYNGEE. CDR3 amino acids: CASRDTGPYGYTF. CDR3 DNA: TGTGCCAGCAGAGACACAGGGCCCTATGGCTACACCTTC. Looking up the rest from reference TRBV9 and TRBJ1-2 gives the full variable domain: DSGVTQTPKHLITATGQRVTLRCSPRSGDLSVYWYQQSLDQGLQFLIQYYNGEERAKGNILERFSAQQFPDLHSELNLSSLELGDSALYFCASRDTGPYGYTFGSGTRLTVV.

This sequence joins TRBV19 and TRBJ1-2, with 10 positions matching TRBD1. The V segment lost 6 bases and the J segment 0 bases; nucleotides outside the gene matches: 4. This CDR3 has 15 amino acids. Germline CDR1 and CDR2: LNHDA and SQIVND (reference sequence). CDR3 residues: CASRWTGGTNYGYTF. The DNA of the CDR3 is TGTGCCAGTAGGTGGACAGGGGGTACTAACTATGGCTACACCTTC.

The CDR3 region has the DNA TGTGCCAGCAGCCTCCGGACTAGCGGGAGAAATGAGCAGTTCTTC. Protein product: CASSLRTSGRNEQFF. The V gene is TRBV7-3, the J gene TRBJ2-1, with 13 bases that match TRBD2. CDR1 is SGHTA, CDR2 FQGTGA, per germline. The V and J ends lost 5 bases and 7 bases, in that order; junction bases with no gene match: 5. The CDR3 runs 15 residues.

The V gene is TRBV18, the J gene TRBJ1-5; D is possibly TRBD1 (5 bases). The V end lost 6 bases, the J end lost 4 bases, and 10 bases lay between the germline ends. Germline CDR1 reads KGHSH; CDR2 reads LQKENI. The CDR3 consists of 13 residues. The CDR3 here is CASSKDSNQPQHF. The CDR3 DNA reads as TGTGCCAGCTCGAAAGACAGTAATCAGCCCCAGCATTTT.

This chain joins TRBV6-5 and TRBJ2-7; 9 bases match TRBD1. Looked up from germline, CDR1 is MNHEY and CDR2 is SVGAGI. The CDR3 covers 15 residues. V shed 5 bases, J shed 0 bases, and the junction held 5 bases outside the gene matches. The CDR3 region is CASSKDRGASYEQYF. As DNA, the CDR3 is TGTGCCAGCAGTAAGGACAGGGGTGCCTCCTACGAGCAGTACTTC.

This clone has just a few counts. This chain connects TRBV7-2 to TRBJ2-7; D remains unclear. V was pared by 1 base and J by 3 bases, with 10 bases between. This CDR3 has 14 residues. Per germline, CDR1 SGHTA and CDR2 FQGNSA. CDR3 DNA sequence: TGTGCCAGCAGCTTAGGTAGCCAAGGCTACGAGCAGTACTTC. It specifies CASSLGSQGYEQYF.

This chain uses TRBV18 with TRBJ2-5; D perhaps matches TRBD2 (5 bases). The CDR3 length is 15 residues. The V end lost 6 bases, the J end lost 2 bases, and 16 bases lay between the germline ends. Germline CDR1 is KGHSH and CDR2 is LQKENI. In nucleotides, the CDR3 is TGTGCCAGCTCCCAAAGGGTTAGGACTCAAGAGACCCAGTACTTC. Residues: CASSQRVRTQETQYF.

This chain uses TRBV9 with TRBJ1-1, with TRBD1 as a possible D gene (5 bases). V was shortened by 0 bases and J by 6 bases, with 12 bases between the two germline ends. Germline lookup yields CDR1 SGDLS and CDR2 YYNGEE. CDR3 length: 14 residues. In nucleotides, the CDR3 is TGTGCCAGCAGCGTAGGAGATGGGGCTCCTGAAGCTTTCTTT. This gives the protein CASSVGDGAPEAFF.

The chain joins TRBV2 to TRBJ2-7; D possibly corresponds to TRBD2 (7 bases). The CDR3 covers 14 residues. CDR1 SNHLY and CDR2 FYNNEI come from the germline V gene. V lost 2 bases to trimming and J lost 6 bases, with 14 bases between them. CDR3 sequence: CASSERGGVLEQYF. In nucleotides, the CDR3 is TGTGCCAGCAGTGAAAGGGGGGGTGTTCTCGAGCAGTACTTC.

This clone was seen a few times. The V and J genes are TRBV4-3 and TRBJ2-7, with 9 bases aligning to TRBD2. The ends lost 1 base at V and 5 bases at J; junction bases unmatched: 3. The CDR3 consists of 14 residues. Germline V CDR1 and CDR2: LGHNA, YSLEER. CDR3: CASSQGLAVDEQYF. As DNA, the CDR3 is TGCGCCAGCAGCCAAGGACTAGCGGTAGACGAGCAGTACTTC.

The chain links TRBV3-1 (or the pseudogene TRBV3-2) to TRBJ1-1; 8 positions match TRBD1. The CDR3 spans 16 residues. The J segment lost 1 base and the V segment lost 1 base, leaving 5 bases of the junction unmatched. CDR1 is LGHDT and CDR2 is YNNKEL in the germline V gene (reference sequence). The CDR3 is CASSQVGQGGNTEAFF. DNA for the CDR3: TGTGCCAGCAGCCAAGTTGGACAGGGCGGGAACACTGAAGCTTTCTTT.

The count of this clone is one. This sequence joins TRBV21-1 and TRBJ1-5; the table's D call of TRBD1 was not tested on the DNA. TRBV21-1 is annotated as a pseudogene. The CDR3 contains 17 residues. The DNA for the CDR3 is TGTGCCAGGGAAGCTGTAGGGGGTCCGTATAGCAATCAGCCCCAGCATTTT. This translates into CAREAVGGPYSNQPQHF.

This clone appeared once. This sequence joins TRBV19 and TRBJ1-5; 7 bases agree with TRBD1. The germline V gene encodes CDR1 LNHDA and CDR2 SQIVND (reference sequence). The CDR3 is 15 amino acids. With V trimmed by 4 bases and J by 2 bases, 5 bases remained unmatched. This CDR3 is CASSTGGSGNQPQHF. CDR3 nucleotide sequence: TGTGCCAGTAGTACAGGGGGTAGTGGCAATCAGCCCCAGCATTTT. Together with reference TRBV19 and TRBJ1-5, the CDR3 gives the full variable domain: DGGITQSPKYLFRKEGQNVTLSCEQNLNHDAMYWYRQDPGQGLRLIYYSQIVNDFQKGDIAEGYSVSREKKESFPLTVTSAQKNPTAFYLCASSTGGSGNQPQHFGDGTRLSIL.

The chain uses TRBV5-5 and TRBJ2-5, with D perhaps matching TRBD1 (5 bases). The CDR3 is made up of 13 amino acids. V was clipped by 0 bases and J by 8 bases, with 11 bases between them. In germline, CDR1 is SGHKS, CDR2 YYEKEE (reference sequence). The CDR3 loop reads CASSLVGQGTQYF. CDR3 DNA: TGTGCCAGCAGCTTGGTAGGCCAGGGAACCCAGTACTTC.